This TCR beta chain was identified in a study of blood T cell repertoires in COVID-19. Study overall: The origin of the acute and convalescent COVID-19 samples was the United States, Italy and Spain. From T cells, B-cell-depleted T cells, or PBMCs came the material, which was cDNA or gDNA.

Produced via immunoSEQ multiplex PCR; TCRdb's table is partial and in-frame only. The sample consists of 90,000 to 150,000 clones, approximately 87% of them appearing once. On this clone: Mismatch with germline at one junction end may stem from a read error.

CDR3 size: 15 residues. The germline CDR1 and CDR2 sequences are LNHDA and SQIVND (reference sequence). The receptor's source is a man between 60 and 75 years old with acute or convalescent COVID-19. The chain combines TRBV19 with TRBJ1-2; D unresolved. Input material: peripheral blood. DNA of the CDR3: TGTGCCAGTAGTTTAGACGTAAGCCTTGGCTATGGCTACACCTTC. Its translation: CASSLDVSLGYGYTF.